The next 4 T cell receptor beta chains were all read from a single sample in a study of shared clonotypes between healthy human individuals. Here immunoSEQ multiplex PCR was the method, and the copy in TCRdb shows in-frame clones only, minus some. The table shows about 120,000 clones, with about 63% occurring only once. The specimen was memory CD8+ T cells sorted from blood. Subset of the sample: CD45RO+ cells pooled with CCR7-negative TemRA cells. The receptor source for this set is a woman aged 30 to 39 in good health.

CDR3 nucleotide sequence: TGTGCCAGCAGTGACCGAACGAATGGCTACACCTTC. Its protein is CASSDRTNGYTF. The chain uses TRBV2 and TRBJ1-2; D gene unclear. Per the germline V gene, CDR1 is SNHLY and CDR2 is FYNNEI. The V end was cut by 3 bases, the J end by 6 bases, with 8 bases between. The CDR3 is 12 residues long.

There are a few counts of this clone. The chain uses TRBV2 and TRBJ1-5; D call uncertain. The V gene lost 6 bases and the J gene lost 3 bases, with 15 bases spanning the gap. The CDR3 contains 15 residues. CDR1 and CDR2 (germline): SNHLY, FYNNEI. This chain's CDR3 is CASRTTRAINQPQHF. DNA for the CDR3: TGTGCCAGCAGGACGACCCGGGCAATCAATCAGCCCCAGCATTTT.

This clone was counted ten times or more. The rearrangement uses TRBV10-2 and TRBJ1-2; tentatively, D is TRBD1 (6 bases). The length of the CDR3 is 15 residues. V shed 2 bases and J shed 0 bases, with 10 bases lying between them. In germline, CDR1 is WSHSY, CDR2 SAAADI. In DNA, the CDR3 is TGCGCCAGCAGTGAGAGGACAGAAACTAACTATGGCTACACCTTC. As protein: CASSERTETNYGYTF.

The chain couples TRBV11-2 to TRBJ2-7, with TRBD2 as a possible D gene (6 bases). Germline CDR1 and CDR2: SGHAT and FQNNGV. The CDR3 sequence is 15 residues long. Trimming left V 1 base short and J 6 bases short, with 16 bases between. The DNA of the CDR3 is TGTGCCAGCAGCTTAGGGACGGGAGTTGGTAGCGAGCAGTACTTC. It encodes CASSLGTGVGSEQYF.